This T cell receptor beta chain emerged from a study of T-cell reconstitution after alpha-beta-depleted transplantation in children. This clonotype was seen a handful of times. Antigen specificity is unknown. Construction of the TCRbeta library involved unique molecular identifiers. TCRdb processed the PCR reads anew with MiXCR; each CDR3 protein has one entry. Of about 350,000 distinct CDR3 sequences listed, around 15% were seen once; the top ten hold approximately 44%. Findings and caveats of the study: Newly produced T cells mostly provided counts and TCRbeta diversity after one year, as hyperexpanded clones declined. At around two months after transplant, the alpha-beta T cells were reportedly derived from several hundred expanded clones that came from non-depleted graft cells.

The CDR3 runs 13 residues. The germline CDR1 and CDR2 sequences are MDHEN and SYDVKM. V was trimmed by 10 bases and J by 2 bases, leaving 13 bases between them. The sample was PBMCs, mostly from graft donor cells, taken 360 days after TCRalphabeta/CD19-depleted stem cell transplant. The TCR was taken from a male patient aged 2 to 10 who had a stem cell transplant for acute lymphoblastic leukemia, so the T cells may come from the graft donor. The chain links TRBV28 to TRBJ2-3, with D uncertain. The CDR3 nucleotides read TGTGCCACCTCCTTCCGAAACACAGATACGCAGTATTTT. Translated, it gives CATSFRNTDTQYF.